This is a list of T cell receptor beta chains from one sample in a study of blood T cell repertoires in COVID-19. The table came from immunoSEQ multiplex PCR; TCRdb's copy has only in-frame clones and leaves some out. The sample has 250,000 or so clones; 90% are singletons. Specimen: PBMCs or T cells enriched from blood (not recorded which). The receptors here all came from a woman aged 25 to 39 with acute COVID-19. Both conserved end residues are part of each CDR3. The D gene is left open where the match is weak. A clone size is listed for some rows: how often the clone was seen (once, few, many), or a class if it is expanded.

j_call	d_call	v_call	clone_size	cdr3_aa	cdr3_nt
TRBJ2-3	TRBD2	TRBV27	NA	CASSLAGGWGSAQYF	TGTGCCAGCAGTTTAGCGGGAGGCTGGGGTTCGGCGCAGTATTTT
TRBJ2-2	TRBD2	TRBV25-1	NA	CASSESGRDTGELFF	TGTGCCAGCAGTGAATCCGGGAGGGACACCGGGGAGCTGTTTTTT
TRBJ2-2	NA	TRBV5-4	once	CASSLPSGRGNTGELFF	TGTGCCAGCAGCTTGCCGTCAGGGCGGGGAAACACCGGGGAGCTGTTTTTT
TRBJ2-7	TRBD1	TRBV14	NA	CASSQWDRGHYEQYF	TGTGCCAGCAGCCAATGGGACAGGGGCCACTACGAGCAGTACTTC
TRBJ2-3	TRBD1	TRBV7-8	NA	CASSLVPGQGQDTQYF	TGTGCCAGCAGCTTAGTTCCGGGACAGGGCCAAGATACGCAGTATTTT
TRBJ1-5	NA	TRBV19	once	CASSIDAQLSNQPQHF	TGTGCCAGTAGTATAGATGCACAATTAAGCAATCAGCCCCAGCATTTT
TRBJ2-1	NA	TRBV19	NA	CASSIGGGGFNEQFF	TGTGCCAGTAGTATCGGGGGAGGAGGATTCAATGAGCAGTTCTTC
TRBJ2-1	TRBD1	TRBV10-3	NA	CAISIQGLSSYNEQFF	TGTGCCATCAGTATACAGGGGTTGAGCTCCTACAATGAGCAGTTCTTC
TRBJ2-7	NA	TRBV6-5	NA	CASGIDRTYEQYF	TGTGCCAGCGGGATAGACAGGACCTACGAGCAGTACTTC
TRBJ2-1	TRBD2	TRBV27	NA	CASSSYSGSNNEQFF	TGTGCCAGCAGTTCCTATAGCGGGAGCAACAATGAGCAGTTCTTC
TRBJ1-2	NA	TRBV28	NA	CASSTEDYGYTF	TGTGCCAGCAGTACAGAAGACTATGGCTACACCTTC
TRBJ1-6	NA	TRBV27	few	CASSLSWSPHLYNSPLHF	TGTGCCAGCAGTTTATCGTGGAGCCCCCACCTCTATAATTCACCCCTCCACTTT
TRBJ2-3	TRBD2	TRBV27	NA	CASRGSGSPYLGDTQYF	TGTGCCAGCAGGGGTAGCGGGAGCCCATATCTGGGGGATACGCAGTATTTT
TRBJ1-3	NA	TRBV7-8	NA	CASIPGSSGNTIYF	TGTGCCAGCATCCCGGGTAGCTCTGGAAACACCATATATTTT
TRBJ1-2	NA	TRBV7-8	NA	CASSPGSRGVGYTF	TGTGCCAGCAGCCCAGGGAGCCGGGGGGTTGGCTACACCTTC